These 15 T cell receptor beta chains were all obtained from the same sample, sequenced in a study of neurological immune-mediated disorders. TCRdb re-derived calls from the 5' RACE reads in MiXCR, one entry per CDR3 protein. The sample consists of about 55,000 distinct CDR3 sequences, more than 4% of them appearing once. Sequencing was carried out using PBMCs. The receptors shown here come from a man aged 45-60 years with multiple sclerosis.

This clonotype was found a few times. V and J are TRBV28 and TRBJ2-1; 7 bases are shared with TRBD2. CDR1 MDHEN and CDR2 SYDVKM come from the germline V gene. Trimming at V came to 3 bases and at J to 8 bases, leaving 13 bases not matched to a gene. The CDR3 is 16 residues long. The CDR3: CASSLGDGRKVDEQFF. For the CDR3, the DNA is TGTGCCAGCAGTTTGGGTGACGGGAGGAAGGTCGATGAGCAGTTCTTC.

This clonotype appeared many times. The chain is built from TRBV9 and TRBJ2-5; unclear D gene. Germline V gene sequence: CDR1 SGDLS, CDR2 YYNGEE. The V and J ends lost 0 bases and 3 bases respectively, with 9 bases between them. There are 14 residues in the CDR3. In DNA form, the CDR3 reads TGTGCCAGCAGCGTAGAGAGTGGGGAAGAGACCCAGTACTTC. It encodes CASSVESGEETQYF.

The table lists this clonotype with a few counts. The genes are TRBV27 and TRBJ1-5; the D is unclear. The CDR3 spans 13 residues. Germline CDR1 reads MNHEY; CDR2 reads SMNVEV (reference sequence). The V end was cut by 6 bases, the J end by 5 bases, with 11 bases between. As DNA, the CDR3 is TGTGCCAGCAGCCTAATGTGGGATCAGCCCCAGCATTTT. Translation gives CASSLMWDQPQHF.

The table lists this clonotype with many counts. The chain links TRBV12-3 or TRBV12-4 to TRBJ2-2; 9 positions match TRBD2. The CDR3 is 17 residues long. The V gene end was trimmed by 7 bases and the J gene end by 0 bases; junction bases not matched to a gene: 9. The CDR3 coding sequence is TGTGCCAGCATTCGGGCTAGCGGGAATTCGAACACCGGGGAGCTGTTTTTT. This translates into CASIRASGNSNTGELFF.

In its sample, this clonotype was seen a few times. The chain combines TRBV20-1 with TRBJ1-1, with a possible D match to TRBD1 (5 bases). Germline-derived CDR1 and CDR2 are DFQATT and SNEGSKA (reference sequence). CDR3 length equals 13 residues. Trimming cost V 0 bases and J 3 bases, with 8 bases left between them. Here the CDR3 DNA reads TGCAGTGCTAGAGATCGGGGCTACACTGAAGCTTTCTTT. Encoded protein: CSARDRGYTEAFF.

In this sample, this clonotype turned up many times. The CDR3 sequence is CASSVAKNTEAFF. CDR3 nucleotides: TGTGCCAGCAGTGTAGCGAAGAACACTGAAGCTTTCTTT. The V gene is TRBV6-1, the J gene TRBJ1-1; D unresolved. Germline-derived CDR1 and CDR2 are MNHNS and SASEGT. The V end was cut by 4 bases, the J end by 1 base, with 7 bases between. The CDR3 spans 13 residues.

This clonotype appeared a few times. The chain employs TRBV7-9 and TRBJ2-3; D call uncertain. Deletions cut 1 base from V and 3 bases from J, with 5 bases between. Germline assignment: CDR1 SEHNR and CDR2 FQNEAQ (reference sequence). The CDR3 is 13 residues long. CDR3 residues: CASSLDQTDTQYF. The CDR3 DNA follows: TGTGCCAGCAGCTTAGACCAGACAGATACGCAGTATTTT.

CDR3 sequence reads: CSVEDQTYEQYF. The CDR3 nucleotides are TGCAGCGTTGAAGATCAGACCTACGAGCAGTACTTC. The J gene is TRBJ2-7, the V gene TRBV29-1; D is unresolved. The CDR3 sequence is 12 residues long. Trimming shortened V by 0 bases and J by 2 bases, and 5 bases separated the two germline ends. Germline V gives CDR1 SQVTM, CDR2 ANQGSEA.

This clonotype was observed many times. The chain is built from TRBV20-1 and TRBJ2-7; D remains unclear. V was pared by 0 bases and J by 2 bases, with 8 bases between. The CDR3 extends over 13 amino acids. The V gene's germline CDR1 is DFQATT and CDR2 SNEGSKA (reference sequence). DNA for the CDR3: TGCAGTGCTAGAGACAGCCAAACCTACGAGCAGTACTTC. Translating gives CSARDSQTYEQYF.

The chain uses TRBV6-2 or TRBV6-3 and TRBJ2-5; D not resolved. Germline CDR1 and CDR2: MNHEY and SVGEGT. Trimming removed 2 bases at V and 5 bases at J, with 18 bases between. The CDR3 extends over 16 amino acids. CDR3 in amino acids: CASSYTSVGTRETQYF. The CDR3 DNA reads TGTGCCAGCAGTTACACCAGCGTGGGCACAAGGGAGACCCAGTACTTC.

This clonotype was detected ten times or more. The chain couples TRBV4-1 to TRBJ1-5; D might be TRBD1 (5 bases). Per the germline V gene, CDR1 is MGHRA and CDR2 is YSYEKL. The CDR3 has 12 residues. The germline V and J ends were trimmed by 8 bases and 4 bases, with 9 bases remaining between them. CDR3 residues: CASGKGNQPQHF. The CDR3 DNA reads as TGCGCCAGCGGTAAGGGGAATCAGCCCCAGCATTTT.

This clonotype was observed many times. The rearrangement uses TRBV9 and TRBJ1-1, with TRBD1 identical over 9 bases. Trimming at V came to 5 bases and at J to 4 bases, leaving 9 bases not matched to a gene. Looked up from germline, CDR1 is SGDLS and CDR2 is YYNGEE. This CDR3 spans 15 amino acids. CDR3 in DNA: TGTGCCAGCAGTCTCAGCGGGGACAGGGTCACTGAAGCTTTCTTT. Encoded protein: CASSLSGDRVTEAFF. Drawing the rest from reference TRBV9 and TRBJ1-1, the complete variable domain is DSGVTQTPKHLITATGQRVTLRCSPRSGDLSVYWYQQSLDQGLQFLIQYYNGEERAKGNILERFSAQQFPDLHSELNLSSLELGDSALYFCASSLSGDRVTEAFFGQGTRLTVV.

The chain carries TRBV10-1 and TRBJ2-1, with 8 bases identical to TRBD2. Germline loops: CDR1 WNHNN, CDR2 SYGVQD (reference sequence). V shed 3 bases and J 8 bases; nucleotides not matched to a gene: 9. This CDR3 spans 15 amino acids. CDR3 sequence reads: CASSDWGTRGDEQFF. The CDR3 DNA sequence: TGCGCCAGCAGTGATTGGGGGACTAGGGGGGATGAGCAGTTCTTC.

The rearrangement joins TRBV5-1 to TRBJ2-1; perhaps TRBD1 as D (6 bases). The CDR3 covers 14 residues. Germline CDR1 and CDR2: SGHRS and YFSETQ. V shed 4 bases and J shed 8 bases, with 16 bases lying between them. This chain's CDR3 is CASSALLQGDEQFF. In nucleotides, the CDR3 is TGCGCCAGCAGCGCATTATTACAGGGCGATGAGCAGTTCTTC. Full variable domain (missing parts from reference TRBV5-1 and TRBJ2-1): KAGVTQTPRYLIKTRGQQVTLSCSPISGHRSVSWYQQTPGQGLQFLFEYFSETQRNKGNFPGRFSGRQFSNSRSEMNVSTLELGDSALYLCASSALLQGDEQFFGPGTRLTVL.

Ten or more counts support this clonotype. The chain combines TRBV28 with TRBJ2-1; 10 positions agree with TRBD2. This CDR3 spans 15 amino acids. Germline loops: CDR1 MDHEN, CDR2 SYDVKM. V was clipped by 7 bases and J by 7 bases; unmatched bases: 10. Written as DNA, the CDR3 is TGTGCCAGCATCCTTAGCGGGGGGCTCGGAAATGAGCAGTTCTTC. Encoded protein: CASILSGGLGNEQFF.